This TCR beta chain was identified in a study of cytomegalovirus exposure and HLA in healthy donors. With V trimmed by 5 bases and J by 6 bases, 2 bases remained unmatched. CDR1 and CDR2 (germline): MNHNS, SASEGT. The CDR3 has 13 residues. This clone was found a few times. The study ran its PCR with 60 Vbeta and 13 Jbeta primers. The method was immunoSEQ multiplex PCR; TCRdb's version includes in-frame clones alone and lacks a portion of them. This table holds about 180,000 clones, approximately 84% found once. Sequenced input: PBMCs. This clonotype was sampled from a girl between 10 and 17 years old in good health and CMV-seropositive. V and J are TRBV6-1 and TRBJ2-2, with TRBD1 identical over 8 bases. CDR3 coding DNA: TGTGCCAGCAGTCAACAGGGGGCCGGGGAGCTGTTTTTT. This sequence encodes CASSQQGAGELFF.